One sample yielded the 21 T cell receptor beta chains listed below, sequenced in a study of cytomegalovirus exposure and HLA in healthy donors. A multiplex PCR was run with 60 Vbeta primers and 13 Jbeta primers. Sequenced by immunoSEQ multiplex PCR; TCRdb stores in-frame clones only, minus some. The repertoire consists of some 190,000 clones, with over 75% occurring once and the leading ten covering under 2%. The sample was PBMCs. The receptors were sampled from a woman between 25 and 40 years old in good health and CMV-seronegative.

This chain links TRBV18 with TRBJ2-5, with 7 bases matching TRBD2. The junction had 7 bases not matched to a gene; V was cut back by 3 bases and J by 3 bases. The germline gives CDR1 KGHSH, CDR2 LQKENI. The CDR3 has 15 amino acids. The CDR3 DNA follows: TGTGCCAGCTCACCCTGGGGAAGCGGGGAAGAGACCCAGTACTTC. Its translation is CASSPWGSGEETQYF.

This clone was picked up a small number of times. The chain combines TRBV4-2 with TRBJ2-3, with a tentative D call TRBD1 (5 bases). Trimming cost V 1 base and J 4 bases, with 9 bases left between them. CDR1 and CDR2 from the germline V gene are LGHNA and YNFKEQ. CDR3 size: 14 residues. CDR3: CASSQGGSADTQYF. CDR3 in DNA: TGTGCCAGCAGCCAAGGGGGCAGCGCAGATACGCAGTATTTT.

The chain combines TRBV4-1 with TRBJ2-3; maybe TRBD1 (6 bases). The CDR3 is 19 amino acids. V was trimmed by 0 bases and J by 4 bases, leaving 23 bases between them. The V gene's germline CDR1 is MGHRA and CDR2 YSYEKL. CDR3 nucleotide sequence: TGCGCCAGCAGCCAAGAAATTGGGACACCAGCCTCCCGGGCAGATACGCAGTATTTT. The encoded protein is CASSQEIGTPASRADTQYF.

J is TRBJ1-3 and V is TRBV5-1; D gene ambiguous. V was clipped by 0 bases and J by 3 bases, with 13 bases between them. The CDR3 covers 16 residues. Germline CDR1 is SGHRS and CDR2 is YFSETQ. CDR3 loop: CASSLAPIDSGNTIYF. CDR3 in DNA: TGCGCCAGCAGCTTGGCCCCAATTGATAGTGGAAACACCATATATTTT. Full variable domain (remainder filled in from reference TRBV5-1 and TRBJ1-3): KAGVTQTPRYLIKTRGQQVTLSCSPISGHRSVSWYQQTPGQGLQFLFEYFSETQRNKGNFPGRFSGRQFSNSRSEMNVSTLELGDSALYLCASSLAPIDSGNTIYFGEGSWLTVV.

The CDR3 coding sequence is TGTGCCAGCTCACCGTTGGCGGGGGGGATCGCAGATACGCAGTATTTT. It yields the protein CASSPLAGGIADTQYF. V and J are TRBV18 and TRBJ2-3, with 9 nucleotides matching TRBD2. This CDR3 has 16 residues. Per the germline V gene, CDR1 is KGHSH and CDR2 is LQKENI. V lost 3 bases, J lost 4 bases, and 8 bases stayed unmatched. The variable domain in full, with the rest retrieved from reference TRBV18 and TRBJ2-3, is NAGVMQNPRHLVRRRGQEARLRCSPMKGHSHVYWYRQLPEEGLKFMVYLQKENIIDESGMPKERFSAEFPKEGPSILRIQQVVRGDSAAYFCASSPLAGGIADTQYFGPGTRLTVL.

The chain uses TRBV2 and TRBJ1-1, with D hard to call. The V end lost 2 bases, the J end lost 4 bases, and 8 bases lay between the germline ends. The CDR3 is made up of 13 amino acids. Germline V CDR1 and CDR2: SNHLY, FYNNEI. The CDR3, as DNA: TGTGCCAGCAGTGAACGAGGGAGCACTGAAGCTTTCTTT. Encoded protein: CASSERGSTEAFF.

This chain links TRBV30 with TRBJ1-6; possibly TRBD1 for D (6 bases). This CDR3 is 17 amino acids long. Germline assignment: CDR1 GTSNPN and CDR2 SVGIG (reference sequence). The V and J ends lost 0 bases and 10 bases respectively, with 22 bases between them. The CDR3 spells CAWSVFSAWTEKSPLHF. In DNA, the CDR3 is TGTGCCTGGAGTGTATTCTCCGCCTGGACAGAAAAATCACCCCTCCACTTT.

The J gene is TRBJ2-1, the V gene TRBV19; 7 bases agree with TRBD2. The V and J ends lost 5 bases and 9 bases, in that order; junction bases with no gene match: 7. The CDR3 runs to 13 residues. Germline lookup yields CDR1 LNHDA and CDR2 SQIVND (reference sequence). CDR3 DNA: TGTGCCAGTAGTTCGAGCCGGGGGGTTGAGCAGTTCTTC. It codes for CASSSSRGVEQFF.

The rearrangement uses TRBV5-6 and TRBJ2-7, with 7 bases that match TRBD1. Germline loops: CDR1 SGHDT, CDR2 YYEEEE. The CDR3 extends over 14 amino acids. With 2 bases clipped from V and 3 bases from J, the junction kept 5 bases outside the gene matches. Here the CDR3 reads CASSFDRVFYEQYF. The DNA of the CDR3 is TGTGCCAGCAGCTTCGACAGGGTCTTCTACGAGCAGTACTTC.

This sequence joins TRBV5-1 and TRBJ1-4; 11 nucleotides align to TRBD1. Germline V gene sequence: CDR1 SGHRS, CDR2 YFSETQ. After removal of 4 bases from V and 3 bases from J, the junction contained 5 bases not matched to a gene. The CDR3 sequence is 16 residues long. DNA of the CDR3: TGCGCCAGCAGCCGGACAGGGGGCGCAGCTAATGAAAAACTGTTTTTT. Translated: CASSRTGGAANEKLFF.

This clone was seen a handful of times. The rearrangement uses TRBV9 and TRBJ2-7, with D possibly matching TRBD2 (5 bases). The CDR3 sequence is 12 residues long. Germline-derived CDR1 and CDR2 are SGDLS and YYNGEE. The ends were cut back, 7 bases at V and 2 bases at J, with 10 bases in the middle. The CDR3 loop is CASGGGTYEQYF. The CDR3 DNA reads TGTGCCAGCGGAGGTGGTACCTACGAGCAGTACTTC.

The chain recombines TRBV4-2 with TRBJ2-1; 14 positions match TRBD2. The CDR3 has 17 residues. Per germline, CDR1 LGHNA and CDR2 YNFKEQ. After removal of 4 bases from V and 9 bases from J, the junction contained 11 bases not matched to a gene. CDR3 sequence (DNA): TGTGCCAGCAGCCCAACGCCGACTAGCGGGGGGGCCGCTGAGCAGTTCTTC. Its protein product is CASSPTPTSGGAAEQFF.

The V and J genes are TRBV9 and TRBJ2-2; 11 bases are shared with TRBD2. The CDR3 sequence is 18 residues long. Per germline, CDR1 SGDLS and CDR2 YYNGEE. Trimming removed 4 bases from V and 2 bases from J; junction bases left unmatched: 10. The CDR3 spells CASSPIAGGPVNTGELFF. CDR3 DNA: TGTGCCAGCAGCCCAATAGCGGGGGGGCCGGTAAACACCGGGGAGCTGTTTTTT.

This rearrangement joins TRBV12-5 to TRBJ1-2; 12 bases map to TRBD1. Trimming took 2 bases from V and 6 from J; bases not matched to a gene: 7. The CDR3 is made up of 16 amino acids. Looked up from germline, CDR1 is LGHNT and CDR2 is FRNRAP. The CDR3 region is CASGLSRDRGRDGYTF. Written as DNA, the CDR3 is TGTGCTAGTGGTTTGTCCCGGGACAGGGGGCGCGATGGCTACACCTTC.

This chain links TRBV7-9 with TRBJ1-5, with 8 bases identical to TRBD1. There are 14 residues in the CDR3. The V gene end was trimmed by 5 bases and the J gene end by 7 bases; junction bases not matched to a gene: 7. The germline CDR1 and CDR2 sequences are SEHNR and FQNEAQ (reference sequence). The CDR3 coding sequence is TGTGCCAGCAGCCCAACTAGACAGGGGCAGCCCCAGCATTTT. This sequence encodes CASSPTRQGQPQHF.

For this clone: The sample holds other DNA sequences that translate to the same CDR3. DNA of the CDR3: TGCGCCAGCAGCTTGGGGCCGAACAATGAGCAGTTCTTC. Amino acids: CASSLGPNNEQFF. The chain uses TRBV5-1 and TRBJ2-1; D is unresolved. This CDR3 spans 13 amino acids. Germline CDR1 reads SGHRS; CDR2 reads YFSETQ. V was pared by 0 bases and J by 5 bases, with 6 bases between.

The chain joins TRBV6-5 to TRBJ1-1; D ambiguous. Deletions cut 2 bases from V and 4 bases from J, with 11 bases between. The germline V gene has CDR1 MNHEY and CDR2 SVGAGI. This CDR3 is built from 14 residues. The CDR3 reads CASSYKGGLTEAFF. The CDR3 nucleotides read TGTGCCAGCAGTTACAAGGGAGGGCTCACTGAAGCTTTCTTT.

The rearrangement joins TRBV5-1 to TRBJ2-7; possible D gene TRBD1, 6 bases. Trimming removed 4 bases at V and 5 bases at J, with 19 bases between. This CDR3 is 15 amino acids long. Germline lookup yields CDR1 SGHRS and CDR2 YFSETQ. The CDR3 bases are TGCGCCAGCAGCGACCCGGGCCGGGCAGGGGACGAGCAGTACTTC. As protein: CASSDPGRAGDEQYF.

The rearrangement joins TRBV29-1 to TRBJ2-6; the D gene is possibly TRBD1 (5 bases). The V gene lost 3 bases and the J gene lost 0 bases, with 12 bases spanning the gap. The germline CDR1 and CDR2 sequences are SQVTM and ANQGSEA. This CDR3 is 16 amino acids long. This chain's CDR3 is CSVDRVGSSGANVLTF. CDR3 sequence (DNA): TGCAGCGTTGACAGGGTGGGTTCCTCTGGGGCCAACGTCCTGACTTTC. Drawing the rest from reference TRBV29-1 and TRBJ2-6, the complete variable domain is SAVISQKPSRDICQRGTSLTIQCQVDSQVTMMFWYRQQPGQSLTLIATANQGSEATYESGFVIDKFPISRPNLTFSTLTVSNMSPEDSSIYLCSVDRVGSSGANVLTFGAGSRLTVL.

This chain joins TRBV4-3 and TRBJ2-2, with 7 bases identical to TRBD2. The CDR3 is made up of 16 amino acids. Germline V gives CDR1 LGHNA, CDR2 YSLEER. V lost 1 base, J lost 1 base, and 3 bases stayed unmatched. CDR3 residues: CASSQGGGGNTGELFF. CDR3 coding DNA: TGCGCCAGCAGCCAAGGAGGCGGGGGGAACACCGGGGAGCTGTTTTTT.

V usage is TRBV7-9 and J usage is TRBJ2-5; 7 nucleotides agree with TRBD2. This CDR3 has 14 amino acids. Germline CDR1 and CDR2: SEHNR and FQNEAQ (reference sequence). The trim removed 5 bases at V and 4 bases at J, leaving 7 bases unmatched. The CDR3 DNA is TGTGCCAGCAGCCGAGGGAGGGCGGGAGAGACCCAGTACTTC. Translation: CASSRGRAGETQYF.